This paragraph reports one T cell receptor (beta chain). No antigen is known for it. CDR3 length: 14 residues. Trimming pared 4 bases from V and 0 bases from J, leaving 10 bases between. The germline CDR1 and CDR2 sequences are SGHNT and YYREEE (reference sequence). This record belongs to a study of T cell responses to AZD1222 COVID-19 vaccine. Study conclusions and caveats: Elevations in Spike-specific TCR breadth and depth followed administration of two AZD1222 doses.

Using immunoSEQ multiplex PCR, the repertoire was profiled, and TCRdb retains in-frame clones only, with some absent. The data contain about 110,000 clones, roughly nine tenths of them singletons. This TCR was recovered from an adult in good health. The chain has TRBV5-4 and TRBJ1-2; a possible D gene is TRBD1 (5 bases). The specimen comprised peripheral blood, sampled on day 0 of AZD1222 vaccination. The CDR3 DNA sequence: TGTGCCAGCAGCCCGGACAATTCTAACTATGGCTACACCTTC. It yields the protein CASSPDNSNYGYTF. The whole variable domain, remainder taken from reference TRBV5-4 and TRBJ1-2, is ETGVTQSPTHLIKTRGQQVTLRCSSQSGHNTVSWYQQALGQGPQFIFQYYREEENGRGNFPPRFSGLQFPNYSSELNVNALELDDSALYLCASSPDNSNYGYTFGSGTRLTVV.